This TCR beta chain was captured by sequencing in a study of blood T cells in healthy people across ages. Study-wide findings and caveats: A roughly linear age-dependent decrease characterized TCR beta diversity per million T cells. Estimates based on one million T cells were treated as lower bounds.

The CDR3 is 13 residues long. The germline gives CDR1 SGHRS, CDR2 YFSETQ. V was pared by 4 bases and J by 5 bases, with 9 bases between. This clonotype was counted between two and nine times. The antigen is undetermined. The individuals who served as donors were healthy Caucasians living in Russia, aged roughly 6 to 95. The second PCR ran about 7 to 12 cycles with a sample-barcoded 5' primer and J-beta primers. Each cDNA molecule was tagged by a template-switch adaptor that had 12 random nucleotides. TCRdb reanalysed the 5' RACE reads using MiXCR and keeps one entry per CDR3 protein. The sample has roughly 800,000 distinct CDR3 sequences; roughly 25% are singletons. Another study also made use of these data, one on T cells of mothers and their children.

The sample was blood. The V call is TRBV5-1, the J call TRBJ2-2; D remains ambiguous. The clonotype originates from a boy aged 5-17 years in good health. CDR3 region: CASSILRTGELFF. DNA for the CDR3: TGCGCCAGCAGCATCTTGAGAACCGGGGAGCTGTTTTTT. Looking up the rest from reference TRBV5-1 and TRBJ2-2 gives the full variable domain: KAGVTQTPRYLIKTRGQQVTLSCSPISGHRSVSWYQQTPGQGLQFLFEYFSETQRNKGNFPGRFSGRQFSNSRSEMNVSTLELGDSALYLCASSILRTGELFFGEGSRLTVL.